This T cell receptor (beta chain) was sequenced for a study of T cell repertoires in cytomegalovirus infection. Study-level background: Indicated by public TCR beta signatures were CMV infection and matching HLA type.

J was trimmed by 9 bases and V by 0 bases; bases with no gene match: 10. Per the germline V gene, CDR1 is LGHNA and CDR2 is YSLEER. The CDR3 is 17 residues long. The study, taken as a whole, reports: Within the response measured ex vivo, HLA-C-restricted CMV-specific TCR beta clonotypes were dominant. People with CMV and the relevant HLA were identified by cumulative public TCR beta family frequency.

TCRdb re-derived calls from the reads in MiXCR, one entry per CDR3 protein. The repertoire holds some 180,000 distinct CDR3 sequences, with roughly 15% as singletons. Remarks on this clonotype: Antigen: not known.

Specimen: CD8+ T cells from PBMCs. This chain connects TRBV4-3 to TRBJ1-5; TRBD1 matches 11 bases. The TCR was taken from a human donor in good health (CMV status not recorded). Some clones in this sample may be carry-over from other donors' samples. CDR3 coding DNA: TGCGCCAGCAGCCAAGATCGGGGGACAGGGGGATTGCGGCCCCAGCATTTT. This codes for CASSQDRGTGGLRPQHF.